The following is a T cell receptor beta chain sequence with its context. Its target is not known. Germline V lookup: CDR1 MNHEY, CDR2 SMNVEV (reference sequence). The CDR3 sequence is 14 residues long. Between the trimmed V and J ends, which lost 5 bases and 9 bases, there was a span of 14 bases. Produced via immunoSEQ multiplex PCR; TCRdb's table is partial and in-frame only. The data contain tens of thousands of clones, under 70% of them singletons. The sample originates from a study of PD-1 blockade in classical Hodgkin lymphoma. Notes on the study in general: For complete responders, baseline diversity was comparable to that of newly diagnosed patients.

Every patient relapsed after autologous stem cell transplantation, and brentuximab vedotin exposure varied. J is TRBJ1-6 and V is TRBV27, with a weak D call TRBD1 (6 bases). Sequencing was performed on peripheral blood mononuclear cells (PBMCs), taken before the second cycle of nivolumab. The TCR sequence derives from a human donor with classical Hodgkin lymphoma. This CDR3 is CASSDTGLSSPLHF. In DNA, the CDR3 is TGTGCCAGCAGTGATACAGGGTTGAGTTCACCCCTCCACTTT.